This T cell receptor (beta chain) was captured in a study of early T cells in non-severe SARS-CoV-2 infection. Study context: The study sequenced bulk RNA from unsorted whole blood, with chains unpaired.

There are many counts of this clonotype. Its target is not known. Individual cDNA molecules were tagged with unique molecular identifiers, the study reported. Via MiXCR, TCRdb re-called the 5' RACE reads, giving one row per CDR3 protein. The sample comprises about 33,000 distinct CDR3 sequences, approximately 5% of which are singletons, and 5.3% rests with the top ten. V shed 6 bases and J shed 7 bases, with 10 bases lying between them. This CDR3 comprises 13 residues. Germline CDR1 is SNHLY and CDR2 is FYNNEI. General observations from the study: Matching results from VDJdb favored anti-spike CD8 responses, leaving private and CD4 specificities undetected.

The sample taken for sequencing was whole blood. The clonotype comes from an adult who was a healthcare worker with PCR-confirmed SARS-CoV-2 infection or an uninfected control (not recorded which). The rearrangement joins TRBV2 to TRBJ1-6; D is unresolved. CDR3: CASRRAQNSPLHF. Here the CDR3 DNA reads TGTGCCAGCAGGCGGGCACAGAATTCACCCCTCCACTTT.